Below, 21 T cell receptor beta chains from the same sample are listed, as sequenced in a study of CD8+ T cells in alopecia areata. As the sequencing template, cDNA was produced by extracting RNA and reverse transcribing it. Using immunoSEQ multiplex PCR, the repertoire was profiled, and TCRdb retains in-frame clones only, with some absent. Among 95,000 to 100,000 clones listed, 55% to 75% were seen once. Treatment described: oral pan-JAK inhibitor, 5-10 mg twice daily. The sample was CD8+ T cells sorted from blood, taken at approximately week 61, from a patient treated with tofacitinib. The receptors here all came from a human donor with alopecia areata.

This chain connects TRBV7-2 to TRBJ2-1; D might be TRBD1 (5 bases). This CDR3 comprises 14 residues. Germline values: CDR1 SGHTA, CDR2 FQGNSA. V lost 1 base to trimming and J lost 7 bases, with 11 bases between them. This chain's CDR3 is CASSLVRERNEQFF. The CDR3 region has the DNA TGTGCCAGCAGCTTAGTCAGGGAACGGAATGAGCAGTTCTTC.

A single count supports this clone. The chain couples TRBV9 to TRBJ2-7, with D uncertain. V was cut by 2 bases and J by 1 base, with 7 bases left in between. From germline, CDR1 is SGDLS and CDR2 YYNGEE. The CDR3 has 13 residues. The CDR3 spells CASSVEQSYEQYF. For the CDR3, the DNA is TGTGCCAGCAGCGTGGAACAGTCCTACGAGCAGTACTTC. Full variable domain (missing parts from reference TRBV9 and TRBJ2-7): DSGVTQTPKHLITATGQRVTLRCSPRSGDLSVYWYQQSLDQGLQFLIQYYNGEERAKGNILERFSAQQFPDLHSELNLSSLELGDSALYFCASSVEQSYEQYFGPGTRLTVT.

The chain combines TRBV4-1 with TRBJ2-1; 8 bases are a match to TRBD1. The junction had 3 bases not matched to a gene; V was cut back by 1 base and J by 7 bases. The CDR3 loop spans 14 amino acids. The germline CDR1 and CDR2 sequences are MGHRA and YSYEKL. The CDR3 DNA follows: TGCGCCAGCAGCCAAGGGACAGGGTGGAATGAGCAGTTCTTC. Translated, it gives CASSQGTGWNEQFF.

For the CDR3, the DNA is TGTGCCAGCAGTGTTGGGGGGCTCACTGAAGCTTTCTTT. Translating gives CASSVGGLTEAFF. The V call is TRBV25-1, the J call TRBJ1-1; the D gene is possibly TRBD1 (6 bases). The CDR3 extends over 13 amino acids. V lost 4 bases and J 4 bases, leaving 10 bases between the germline ends. The germline gives CDR1 MGHDK, CDR2 SYGVNS.

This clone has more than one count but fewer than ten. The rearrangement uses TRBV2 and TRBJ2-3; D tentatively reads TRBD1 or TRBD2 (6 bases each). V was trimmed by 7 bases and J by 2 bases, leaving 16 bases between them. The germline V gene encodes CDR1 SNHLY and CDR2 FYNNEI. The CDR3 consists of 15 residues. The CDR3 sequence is CASKMWGADTDTQYF. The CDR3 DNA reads TGTGCCAGCAAAATGTGGGGGGCAGACACAGATACGCAGTATTTT.

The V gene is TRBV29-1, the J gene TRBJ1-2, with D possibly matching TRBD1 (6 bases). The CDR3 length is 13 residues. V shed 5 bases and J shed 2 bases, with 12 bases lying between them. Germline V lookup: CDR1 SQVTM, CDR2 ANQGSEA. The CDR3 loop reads CSVHQGMNYGYTF. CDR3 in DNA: TGCAGCGTTCACCAGGGGATGAACTATGGCTACACCTTC. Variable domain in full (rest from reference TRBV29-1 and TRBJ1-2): SAVISQKPSRDICQRGTSLTIQCQVDSQVTMMFWYRQQPGQSLTLIATANQGSEATYESGFVIDKFPISRPNLTFSTLTVSNMSPEDSSIYLCSVHQGMNYGYTFGSGTRLTVV.

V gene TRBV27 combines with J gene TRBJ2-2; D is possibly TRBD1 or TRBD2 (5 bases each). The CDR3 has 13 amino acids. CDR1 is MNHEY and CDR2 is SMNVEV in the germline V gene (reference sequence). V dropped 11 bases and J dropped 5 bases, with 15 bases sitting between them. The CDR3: CAAGPWGTGELFF. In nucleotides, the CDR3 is TGTGCCGCGGGCCCCTGGGGGACCGGGGAGCTGTTTTTT.

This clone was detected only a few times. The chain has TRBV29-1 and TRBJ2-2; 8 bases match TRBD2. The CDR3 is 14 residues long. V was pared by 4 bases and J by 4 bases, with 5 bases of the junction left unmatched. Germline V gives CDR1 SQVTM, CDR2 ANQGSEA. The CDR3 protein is CSVVSGGGTGELFF. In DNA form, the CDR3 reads TGCAGCGTTGTCAGCGGGGGAGGCACCGGGGAGCTGTTTTTT.

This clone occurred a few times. The CDR3 region is CASSNALSGANVLTF. For the CDR3, the DNA is TGTGCCAGCAGTAATGCCCTATCTGGGGCCAACGTCCTGACTTTC. The chain recombines TRBV6-5 with TRBJ2-6; no clear D gene. V lost 5 bases to trimming and J lost 1 base, with 9 bases between them. Germline V gene sequence: CDR1 MNHEY, CDR2 SVGAGI. This CDR3 comprises 15 residues.

Written as DNA, the CDR3 is TGTGCCTGGAGTGAGGGACAGGGAAATCAGCCCCAGCATTTT. It yields the protein CAWSEGQGNQPQHF. This chain uses TRBV30 with TRBJ1-5, with 9 positions matching TRBD1. Trimming took 1 base from V and 4 from J; bases not matched to a gene: 2. CDR3 length equals 14 residues. Germline CDR1 and CDR2: GTSNPN and SVGIG (reference sequence).

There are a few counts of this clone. CDR3 sequence (DNA): TGTGCCAGCAGCCAAGAAGGATTTGGGGCCAACGTCCTGACTTTC. This encodes CASSQEGFGANVLTF. V is TRBV14 and J is TRBJ2-6; D remains ambiguous. The CDR3 is 15 residues long. The V end lost 0 bases, the J end lost 3 bases, and 6 bases lay between the germline ends. CDR1 is SGHDN, CDR2 FVKESK, per germline. Full variable domain (outside the CDR3, taken from reference TRBV14 and TRBJ2-6): EAGVTQFPSHSVIEKGQTVTLRCDPISGHDNLYWYRRVMGKEIKFLLHFVKESKQDESGMPNNRFLAERTGGTYSTLKVQPAELEDSGVYFCASSQEGFGANVLTFGAGSRLTVL.

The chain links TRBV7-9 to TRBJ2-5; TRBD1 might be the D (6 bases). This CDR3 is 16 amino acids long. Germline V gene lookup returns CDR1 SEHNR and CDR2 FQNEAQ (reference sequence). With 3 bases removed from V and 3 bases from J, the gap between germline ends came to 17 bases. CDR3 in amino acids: CASSLGDTHSKETQYF. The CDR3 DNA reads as TGTGCCAGCAGCTTGGGGGACACACATTCGAAAGAGACCCAGTACTTC.

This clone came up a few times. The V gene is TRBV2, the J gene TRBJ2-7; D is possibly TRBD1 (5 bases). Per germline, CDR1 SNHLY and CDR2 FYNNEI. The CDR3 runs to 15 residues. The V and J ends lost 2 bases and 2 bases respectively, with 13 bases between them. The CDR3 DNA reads TGTGCCAGCAGTGAACCCCACAGGACCACCTACGAGCAGTACTTC. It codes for CASSEPHRTTYEQYF.

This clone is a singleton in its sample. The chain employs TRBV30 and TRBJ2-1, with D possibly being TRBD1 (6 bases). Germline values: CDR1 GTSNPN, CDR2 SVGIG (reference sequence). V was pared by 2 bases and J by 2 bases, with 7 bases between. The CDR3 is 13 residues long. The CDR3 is CAWSRDTYNEQFF. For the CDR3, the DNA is TGTGCCTGGAGTCGGGACACCTACAATGAGCAGTTCTTC.

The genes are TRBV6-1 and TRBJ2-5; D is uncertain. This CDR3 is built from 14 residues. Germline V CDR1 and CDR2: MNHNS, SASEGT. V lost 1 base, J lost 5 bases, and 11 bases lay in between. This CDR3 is CASSEEGFRETQYF. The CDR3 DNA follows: TGTGCCAGCAGTGAAGAGGGCTTTCGCGAGACCCAGTACTTC.

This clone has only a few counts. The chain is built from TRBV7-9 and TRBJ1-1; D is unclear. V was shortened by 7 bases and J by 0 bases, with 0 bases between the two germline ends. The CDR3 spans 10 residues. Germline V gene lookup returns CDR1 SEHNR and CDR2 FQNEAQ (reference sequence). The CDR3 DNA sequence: TGTGCCAGCATGAACACTGAAGCTTTCTTT. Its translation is CASMNTEAFF.

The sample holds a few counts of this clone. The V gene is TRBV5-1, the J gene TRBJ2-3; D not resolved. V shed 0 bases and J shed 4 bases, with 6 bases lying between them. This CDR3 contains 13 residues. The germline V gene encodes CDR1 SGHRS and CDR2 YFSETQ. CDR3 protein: CASSLVASDTQYF. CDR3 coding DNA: TGCGCCAGCAGCTTGGTGGCCTCAGATACGCAGTATTTT.

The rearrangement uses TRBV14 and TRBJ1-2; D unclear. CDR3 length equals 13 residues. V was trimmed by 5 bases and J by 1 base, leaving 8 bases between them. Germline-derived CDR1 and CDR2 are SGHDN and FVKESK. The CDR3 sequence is CASSVTVNYGYTF. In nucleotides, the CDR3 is TGTGCCAGCAGCGTGACCGTTAACTATGGCTACACCTTC. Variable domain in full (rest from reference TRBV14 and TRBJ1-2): EAGVTQFPSHSVIEKGQTVTLRCDPISGHDNLYWYRRVMGKEIKFLLHFVKESKQDESGMPNNRFLAERTGGTYSTLKVQPAELEDSGVYFCASSVTVNYGYTFGSGTRLTVV.

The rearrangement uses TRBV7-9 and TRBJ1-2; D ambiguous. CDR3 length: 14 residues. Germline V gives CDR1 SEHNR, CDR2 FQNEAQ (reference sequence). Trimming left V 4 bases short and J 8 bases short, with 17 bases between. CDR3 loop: CASSSPTMAGGYTF. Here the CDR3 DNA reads TGTGCCAGCAGCTCTCCGACAATGGCGGGCGGCTACACCTTC.

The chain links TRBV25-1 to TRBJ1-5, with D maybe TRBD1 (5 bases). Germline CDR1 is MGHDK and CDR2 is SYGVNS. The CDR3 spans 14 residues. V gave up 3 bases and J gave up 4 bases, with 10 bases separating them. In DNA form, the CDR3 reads TGTGCCAGCAGTGATATCCGGGGGAATCAGCCCCAGCATTTT. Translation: CASSDIRGNQPQHF.

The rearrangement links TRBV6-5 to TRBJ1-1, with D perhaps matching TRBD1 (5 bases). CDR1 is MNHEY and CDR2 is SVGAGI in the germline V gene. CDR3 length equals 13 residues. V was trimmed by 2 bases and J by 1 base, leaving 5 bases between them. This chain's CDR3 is CASSYGQNTEAFF. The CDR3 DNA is TGTGCCAGCAGTTACGGACAGAACACTGAAGCTTTCTTT.